The clone carrying this T cell receptor (beta chain) showed up many times. J lost 5 bases, V lost 6 bases, and 4 bases had no gene match. This CDR3 comprises 12 residues. The V gene's germline CDR1 is SNHLY and CDR2 FYNNEI. This sample is part of a study of blood T cells in healthy people across ages. For the second PCR, which ran for roughly 7 to 11 cycles, a sample-barcoded 5' primer and a J-beta primer mix were used. TCRdb reprocessed the 5' RACE reads with MiXCR, giving one entry per CDR3 protein. Of hundreds of thousands of distinct CDR3 sequences in the sample, over 45% were seen once. This receptor was obtained from an older woman in good health. The sequenced material came from blood. The chain carries TRBV2 and TRBJ2-7; TRBD1 matches at 7 bases. Here the CDR3 reads CASRNRGDEQYF. The CDR3 bases are TGTGCCAGCAGAAACAGGGGCGACGAGCAGTACTTC.